This TCR beta chain was observed in a study of cytomegalovirus exposure and HLA in healthy donors. Across the study: Unique TCR beta sequences numbering some 120 million came from 150 million to 200 million T cells in an earlier analysis.

The germline gives CDR1 SGHRS, CDR2 YFSETQ. The CDR3 consists of 16 residues. V gave up 0 bases and J gave up 2 bases; unmatched junction bases: 6. Turning to this clone: Antigen: not known.

The PCR used 60 Vbeta and 13 Jbeta primers. Libraries were prepared by immunoSEQ multiplex PCR; TCRdb keeps only in-frame clonotypes and omits some of them. Found here are more than 150,000 clones, 70% to 80% of them singletons; the top ten hold about 1.5%. Broader study findings: Prior analysis indicated that the majority of TCR beta V segments exhibited productivity approximately 87% or approximately 30% of the time.

Samples came from healthy bone marrow donors. The sample taken for sequencing was PBMCs. The receptor was isolated from a man between 18 and 35 years old in good health and CMV-seronegative. This chain joins TRBV5-1 and TRBJ2-3; 7 bases agree with TRBD2. This CDR3 is CASSLDGAGNTDTQYF. The CDR3 DNA reads as TGCGCCAGCAGCTTGGATGGAGCGGGGAACACAGATACGCAGTATTTT.